This TCR beta chain is from a study of blood T cell repertoires in COVID-19. As for the study in general: T cells, B-cell-depleted T cells, or PBMCs provided the cDNA or gDNA that served as material.

Living in 24 US areas, the participants were between about 18 and 100 years of age. The study assigned cohorts using participant-reported clinical history. Trimming at V came to 2 bases and at J to 4 bases, leaving 13 bases not matched to a gene. CDR3 size: 18 residues. Germline V CDR1 and CDR2: SGDLS, YYNGEE. In the study's own analysis: Estimation of nucleated cell counts was performed using reference gene primer amplification. Sequenced by immunoSEQ multiplex PCR; TCRdb stores in-frame clones only, minus some. D and trimming come from the DNA, and the V and J calls and clone size come from that table. This table holds fewer than 350,000 clones, 85% found once.

V usage is TRBV9 and J usage is TRBJ2-1, with 9 bases fitting TRBD2. Sequenced material: PBMCs or T cells enriched from blood (not recorded which). The sequence was obtained from a woman in her 50s who had recovered from COVID-19. CDR3 sequence (DNA): TGTGCCAGCAGCGTTGGCCCCGGCGCGGGAGGGCGTTACAATGAGCAGTTCTTC. As protein: CASSVGPGAGGRYNEQFF.